Sequencing of this T cell receptor beta chain was carried out in a study of blood T cells in healthy people across ages. General study results and limits: When set beside aged donors, long-lived donors presented more naive CD4+ cells and higher diversity.

Concerning this clonotype: Its specificity is not known.

V lost 1 base, J lost 15 bases, and 16 bases lay in between. The germline V gene has CDR1 MGHRA and CDR2 YSYEKL. CDR3 size: 13 residues. Through a sample-barcoded 5' primer and a J-beta primer mix, a second PCR was run for roughly 7 to 11 cycles. Every molecule of cDNA carried a tag from a template-switch adaptor with 12 random nucleotides. TCRdb re-called the 5' RACE reads through MiXCR, storing one row per CDR3 protein. Of over 1,500,000 distinct CDR3 sequences in the sample, 30% to 40% were seen once. The chain employs TRBV4-1 and TRBJ2-1; the D gene is possibly TRBD1 (6 bases). The TCR sequence derives from a human donor in good health. Sequenced sample: blood. The CDR3 DNA is TGCGCCAGCAGCCAAGTGCAGACAGGTCGGACGTTCTTC. Its translation: CASSQVQTGRTFF.